These 25 T cell receptor beta chains share one sample of origin, sequenced in a study of technical replicates of blood from four donors. The repertoire was sequenced with immunoSEQ multiplex PCR; TCRdb's copy has only in-frame clones and lacks some. The sample yields some 31,000 clones, 90% to 95% seen once. The sample comprised PBMCs. The origin of the receptors is a human donor in good health. Some clones in this sample may be carry-over from other donors' samples.

This rearrangement joins TRBV6-1 to TRBJ2-1; TRBD2 aligns across 10 bases. CDR1 MNHNS and CDR2 SASEGT come from the germline V gene. The CDR3 totals 14 residues. After removal of 5 bases from V and 9 bases from J, the junction contained 7 bases not matched to a gene. The CDR3: CASSWGLAPAEQFF. CDR3 DNA sequence: TGTGCCAGCAGTTGGGGACTAGCGCCCGCTGAGCAGTTCTTC.

V usage is TRBV4-2 and J usage is TRBJ2-5; 11 nucleotides agree with TRBD2. Trimming cost V 0 bases and J 5 bases; bases outside gene matches: 11. CDR1 and CDR2 from the germline V gene are LGHNA and YNFKEQ. CDR3 length: 18 amino acids. The CDR3 loop is CASSQDGLSGGARETQYF. DNA of the CDR3: TGTGCCAGCAGCCAAGATGGTCTTAGCGGGGGGGCCCGGGAGACCCAGTACTTC.

The chain has TRBV27 and TRBJ1-1; TRBD1 might be the D (6 bases). The CDR3 extends over 15 amino acids. Germline CDR1 MNHEY, CDR2 SMNVEV (reference sequence). V gave up 6 bases and J gave up 1 base, with 15 bases separating them. In nucleotides, the CDR3 is TGTGCCAGCAGCAAACCTGACAGGTGGAACACTGAAGCTTTCTTT. Its translation: CASSKPDRWNTEAFF.

This clone was observed once. CDR3 residues: CASSYLPGQDSYEQYF. CDR3 DNA sequence: TGCGCCAGCAGCTACCTCCCGGGACAGGACTCCTACGAGCAGTACTTC. The chain is built from TRBV4-1 and TRBJ2-7, with TRBD1 identical over 8 bases. Trimming cost V 5 bases and J 0 bases; bases outside gene matches: 9. The CDR3 runs to 16 residues. The V gene's germline CDR1 is MGHRA and CDR2 YSYEKL.

The chain has TRBV5-4 and TRBJ1-2; a weak D match, TRBD1 (6 bases). The CDR3 is 15 amino acids. V lost 4 bases and J 1 base, leaving 14 bases between the germline ends. Germline CDR1 and CDR2: SGHNT and YYREEE (reference sequence). The DNA of the CDR3 is TGTGCCAGCAGCCCCAAGGGACATATTAACTATGGCTACACCTTC. Translated, it gives CASSPKGHINYGYTF.

This clone was detected only once. The rearrangement uses TRBV19 and TRBJ2-2; the match to TRBD2 covers 11 bases. CDR3 size: 16 residues. Germline assignment: CDR1 LNHDA and CDR2 SQIVND (reference sequence). After removal of 5 bases from V and 2 bases from J, the junction contained 4 bases not matched to a gene. CDR3 in amino acids: CASSQGTSGNTGELFF. Written as DNA, the CDR3 is TGTGCCAGTAGTCAGGGGACTAGCGGAAACACCGGGGAGCTGTTTTTT.

The chain uses TRBV11-2 and TRBJ2-2; TRBD2 might be the D (6 bases). CDR3 size: 15 residues. The V end lost 3 bases, the J end lost 0 bases, and 8 bases lay between the germline ends. Germline-derived CDR1 and CDR2 are SGHAT and FQNNGV. The CDR3 region is CASSLEGANTGELFF. In DNA form, the CDR3 reads TGTGCCAGCAGCTTGGAGGGAGCGAACACCGGGGAGCTGTTTTTT. The complete variable domain, with remaining parts taken from reference TRBV11-2 and TRBJ2-2, reads EAGVAQSPRYKIIEKRQSVAFWCNPISGHATLYWYQQILGQGPKLLIQFQNNGVVDDSQLPKDRFSAERLKGVDSTLKIQPAKLEDSAVYLCASSLEGANTGELFFGEGSRLTVL.

The V call is TRBV6-6, the J call TRBJ2-7; TRBD2 matches at 8 bases. CDR1 and CDR2 from the germline V gene are MNHNY and SVGAGI (reference sequence). V gave up 6 bases and J gave up 3 bases; unmatched junction bases: 10. The CDR3 runs to 15 residues. The CDR3: CASRKDSGSVYEQYF. The DNA for the CDR3 is TGTGCCAGCAGGAAAGACAGCGGGAGTGTCTACGAGCAGTACTTC.

The gene calls are TRBV7-8 and TRBJ1-2, with TRBD1 as a possible D gene (6 bases). This CDR3 is built from 13 residues. Germline V gives CDR1 SGHVS, CDR2 FQNEAQ. V lost 2 bases, J lost 7 bases, and 11 bases lay in between. As DNA, the CDR3 is TGTGCCAGCAGCTTACCAGGGGCGGGTGGCTACACCTTC. Amino acid sequence: CASSLPGAGGYTF.

The chain joins TRBV30 to TRBJ2-5; 10 nucleotides agree with TRBD2. V was clipped by 3 bases and J by 4 bases; unmatched bases: 8. CDR1 is GTSNPN, CDR2 SVGIG, per germline (reference sequence). This CDR3 has 15 amino acids. CDR3 amino acids: CAWRKGLAALETQYF. CDR3 in DNA: TGTGCCTGGAGGAAAGGACTAGCGGCTCTAGAGACCCAGTACTTC.

The CDR3 sequence: CSARWLTEAFF. The CDR3, as DNA: TGCAGTGCTAGATGGCTCACTGAAGCTTTCTTT. The rearrangement links TRBV20-1 to TRBJ1-1; no firm D call. CDR3 length equals 11 residues. Germline-derived CDR1 and CDR2 are DFQATT and SNEGSKA (reference sequence). The ends were cut back, 2 bases at V and 4 bases at J, with 5 bases in the middle.

V usage is TRBV30 and J usage is TRBJ2-3; a possible D gene is TRBD2 (6 bases). The CDR3 has 18 residues. In germline, CDR1 is GTSNPN, CDR2 SVGIG (reference sequence). Trimming took 1 base from V and 5 from J, leaving 25 bases between them. CDR3 sequence reads: CAWSAFLERVGPIDTQYF. CDR3 sequence (DNA): TGTGCCTGGAGTGCTTTTCTAGAGCGGGTTGGGCCTATAGATACGCAGTATTTT.

The sample holds one count of this clone. The chain joins TRBV9 to TRBJ2-7; D gene ambiguous. Germline CDR1 and CDR2: SGDLS and YYNGEE. CDR3 length: 14 amino acids. Trimming cost V 4 bases and J 3 bases, with 14 bases left between them. The CDR3 protein is CASSLGPNDYEQYF. CDR3 in DNA: TGTGCCAGCAGCTTAGGTCCTAATGACTACGAGCAGTACTTC.

The gene calls are TRBV12-5 and TRBJ2-7; the match to TRBD1 covers 10 bases. The CDR3 extends over 14 amino acids. J gave up 3 bases and V 8 bases, and 7 bases lay outside the gene matches. Germline V gene data show CDR1 as LGHNT and CDR2 as FRNRAP. CDR3 sequence reads: CASSTGQGIYEQYF. The CDR3 bases are TGTGCTAGTTCTACGGGACAGGGGATCTACGAGCAGTACTTC. Based on the CDR3 plus reference TRBV12-5 and TRBJ2-7, the full variable domain is DARVTQTPRHKVTEMGQEVTMRCQPILGHNTVFWYRQTMMQGLELLAYFRNRAPLDDSGMPKDRFSAEMPDATLATLKIQPSEPRDSAVYFCASSTGQGIYEQYFGPGTRLTVT.

V is TRBV7-9 and J is TRBJ2-5; D call uncertain. Trimming cost V 3 bases and J 5 bases, with 10 bases left between them. The CDR3 runs 13 residues. Germline values: CDR1 SEHNR, CDR2 FQNEAQ (reference sequence). The CDR3 DNA sequence: TGTGCCAGCAGCTTTTACAGCACGGAGACCCAGTACTTC. Protein sequence: CASSFYSTETQYF.

This sequence joins TRBV12-5 and TRBJ1-1; TRBD1 aligns across 8 bases. Germline V CDR1 and CDR2: LGHNT, FRNRAP. CDR3 length: 13 amino acids. The V segment lost 1 base and the J segment 11 bases; nucleotides outside the gene matches: 6. The CDR3 nucleotides read TGTGCTAGTGGTTTGGGTCCGGACAGGGCGGCTTTCTTT. The encoded protein is CASGLGPDRAAFF.

The chain is built from TRBV10-3 and TRBJ1-6; 12 bases agree with TRBD1. The CDR3 runs to 18 residues. Per germline, CDR1 ENHRY and CDR2 SYGVKD. The ends lost 0 bases at V and 7 bases at J; junction bases unmatched: 7. Here the CDR3 reads CAISESPGTGGSNSPLHF. The CDR3 DNA follows: TGTGCCATCAGTGAGTCTCCCGGGACAGGGGGCTCCAATTCACCCCTCCACTTT.

This clone was recorded once. This rearrangement joins TRBV4-3 to TRBJ1-2, with no clear D. The CDR3 contains 15 residues. V was trimmed by 3 bases and J by 4 bases, leaving 15 bases between them. Germline V gives CDR1 LGHNA, CDR2 YSLEER. Here the CDR3 reads CASSQALRLGYGYTF. The CDR3 bases are TGCGCCAGCAGCCAGGCCTTGCGACTCGGCTATGGCTACACCTTC.

This chain connects TRBV6-5 to TRBJ2-3, with 7 bases matching TRBD1. The CDR3 loop spans 14 amino acids. With 6 bases clipped from V and 6 bases from J, the junction kept 9 bases outside the gene matches. Germline V gene sequence: CDR1 MNHEY, CDR2 SVGAGI. The CDR3 sequence is CASSYGQEWDTQYF. CDR3 DNA: TGTGCCAGCAGCTACGGACAGGAATGGGATACGCAGTATTTT.

The rearrangement links TRBV10-3 to TRBJ2-1; 12 bases are shared with TRBD2. This CDR3 is 16 amino acids long. With 0 bases clipped from V and 4 bases from J, the junction kept 1 base outside the gene matches. The germline CDR1 and CDR2 sequences are ENHRY and SYGVKD. CDR3 region: CAISESGTSGYNEQFF. DNA of the CDR3: TGTGCCATCAGTGAGTCTGGGACTAGCGGGTACAATGAGCAGTTCTTC.

The chain joins TRBV9 to TRBJ1-2, with D possibly matching TRBD1 (6 bases). Trimming shortened V by 4 bases and J by 0 bases, and 22 bases separated the two germline ends. CDR3 length equals 18 residues. CDR1 and CDR2 (germline): SGDLS, YYNGEE. The CDR3 DNA follows: TGTGCCAGCAGCACCCAGGACAGTCTCGATCGGGCTAACTATGGCTACACCTTC. Protein sequence: CASSTQDSLDRANYGYTF.

CDR3 residues: CASSPGPEGIDELFF. The CDR3 DNA reads TGCGCCAGCAGCCCGGGCCCCGAGGGTATAGACGAACTGTTTTTT. J is TRBJ1-4 and V is TRBV4-1; D ambiguous. Trimming stripped 4 bases from V and 12 bases from J, with 21 bases between. Germline assignment: CDR1 MGHRA and CDR2 YSYEKL. CDR3 length: 15 residues.

V is TRBV4-1 and J is TRBJ1-6; 7 bases are a match to TRBD1. Germline V gene data show CDR1 as MGHRA and CDR2 as YSYEKL. V shed 3 bases, J shed 4 bases, and the junction held 6 bases outside the gene matches. The CDR3 consists of 16 residues. The CDR3 protein is CASSQSEQGYNSPLHF. CDR3 sequence (DNA): TGCGCCAGCAGCCAGAGTGAACAGGGGTATAATTCACCCCTCCACTTT.

The V call is TRBV6-6, the J call TRBJ2-3; D might be TRBD2 (6 bases). The V end was cut by 1 base, the J end by 0 bases, with 8 bases between. In germline, CDR1 is MNHNY, CDR2 SVGAGI (reference sequence). CDR3 length equals 15 residues. CDR3 coding DNA: TGTGCCAGCAGTTACTATGGGGGGAGCACAGATACGCAGTATTTT. Amino acids: CASSYYGGSTDTQYF.

The chain links TRBV12-5 to TRBJ1-6, with D unclear. CDR3 length: 12 residues. In germline, CDR1 is LGHNT, CDR2 FRNRAP. Trimming left V 3 bases short and J 5 bases short, with 2 bases between. The CDR3 DNA is TGTGCTAGTGGTTTCGATAATTCACCCCTCCACTTT. Its translation is CASGFDNSPLHF.